The 28 T cell receptor beta chains below all came from one sample that was sequenced in a study of memory CD4+ T cells and cytomegalovirus serostatus. Produced via immunoSEQ multiplex PCR; TCRdb's table is partial and in-frame only. The data hold some 54,000 clones, with about four fifths observed a single time. The sort gate was single viable CD3+CD4+CD8-CD45RO+ cells for memory CD4+ T cells. Source material: memory CD4+ T cells from blood. These receptors all come from an adult in good health and CMV-seropositive.

The chain carries TRBV2 and TRBJ1-4; the D gene is possibly TRBD1 (6 bases). The V end was cut by 0 bases, the J end by 10 bases, with 15 bases between. Per germline, CDR1 SNHLY and CDR2 FYNNEI. The CDR3 loop spans 15 amino acids. The CDR3 region is CASSEALSGQGKLFF. The CDR3 nucleotides are TGTGCCAGCAGTGAAGCGCTTTCGGGACAAGGAAAACTGTTTTTT.

The J gene is TRBJ1-1, the V gene TRBV1. TRBV1 is a pseudogene. The CDR3 consists of 17 residues. The CDR3 sequence: CTSSPGRHGGGGTEAFF. Written as DNA, the CDR3 is TGCACCAGCAGCCCCGGGAGACACGGCGGGGGGGGGACTGAAGCTTTCTTT.

The chain employs TRBV2 and TRBJ2-1; 7 nucleotides match TRBD2. In germline, CDR1 is SNHLY, CDR2 FYNNEI. After removal of 7 bases from V and 7 bases from J, the junction contained 10 bases not matched to a gene. This CDR3 region has 14 residues. DNA of the CDR3: TGTGCCAGCACAAAGGGGCTAGCGGCTAATGAGCAGTTCTTC. It codes for CASTKGLAANEQFF.

This clone was counted a few times. This chain connects TRBV7-3 to TRBJ2-1; maybe TRBD2 (5 bases). Trimming cost V 5 bases and J 2 bases, with 13 bases left between them. The germline V gene has CDR1 SGHTA and CDR2 FQGTGA. This CDR3 is 15 amino acids long. The CDR3 protein is CASSPMPGTYNEQFF. CDR3 nucleotides: TGTGCCAGCAGCCCCATGCCGGGAACCTACAATGAGCAGTTCTTC.

The rearrangement uses TRBV30 and TRBJ1-5; D perhaps matches TRBD1 (6 bases). Per germline, CDR1 GTSNPN and CDR2 SVGIG (reference sequence). V lost 0 bases, J lost 9 bases, and 15 bases lay in between. CDR3 length: 14 residues. The CDR3: CAWSVQGGGSPQHF. The CDR3, as DNA: TGTGCCTGGAGTGTCCAGGGAGGGGGATCGCCCCAGCATTTT. The full variable domain, completed using reference TRBV30 and TRBJ1-5, is SQTIHQWPATLVQPVGSPLSLECTVEGTSNPNLYWYRQAAGRGLQLLFYSVGIGQISSEVPQNLSASRPQDRQFILSSKKLLLSDSGFYLCAWSVQGGGSPQHFGDGTRLSIL.

This clone appeared a few times. This chain connects TRBV5-4 to TRBJ2-1; the match to TRBD2 covers 8 bases. The CDR3 totals 16 residues. The V gene end was trimmed by 0 bases and the J gene end by 7 bases; junction bases not matched to a gene: 9. Germline V lookup: CDR1 SGHNT, CDR2 YYREEE (reference sequence). In DNA form, the CDR3 reads TGTGCCAGCAGCTTGGGTGGCGCGGGGGGCCCAAATGAGCAGTTCTTC. Its translation: CASSLGGAGGPNEQFF. The entire variable domain, with the rest obtained from reference TRBV5-4 and TRBJ2-1, is as follows: ETGVTQSPTHLIKTRGQQVTLRCSSQSGHNTVSWYQQALGQGPQFIFQYYREEENGRGNFPPRFSGLQFPNYSSELNVNALELDDSALYLCASSLGGAGGPNEQFFGPGTRLTVL.

V and J are TRBV7-8 and TRBJ2-1, with a weak D call TRBD2 (7 bases). The germline V gene encodes CDR1 SGHVS and CDR2 FQNEAQ. V dropped 5 bases and J dropped 0 bases, with 23 bases sitting between them. This CDR3 contains 19 residues. The CDR3 region has the DNA TGTGCCAGCAGCCCTAGTGGGGGGGCTAGTCGGAGCTCCTACAATGAGCAGTTCTTC. Its translation: CASSPSGGASRSSYNEQFF.

This clone has a single count. V gene TRBV4-1 combines with J gene TRBJ1-2; D is undetermined. Germline V gene data show CDR1 as MGHRA and CDR2 as YSYEKL. This CDR3 comprises 14 residues. The germline V and J ends were trimmed by 0 bases and 2 bases, with 7 bases remaining between them. In DNA form, the CDR3 reads TGCGCCAGCAGCCAAGAGTTGGGAAACTATGGCTACACCTTC. This encodes CASSQELGNYGYTF.

The chain joins TRBV5-4 to TRBJ2-3, with D possibly TRBD2 on 5 matching bases. CDR1 and CDR2 from the germline V gene are SGHNT and YYREEE (reference sequence). CDR3 length: 14 residues. Trimming took 1 base from V and 2 from J, leaving 8 bases between them. CDR3 sequence (DNA): TGTGCCAGCAGCTTGCGGGGATCCACAGATACGCAGTATTTT. Protein product: CASSLRGSTDTQYF.

The chain couples TRBV4-3 to TRBJ2-1; maybe TRBD1 (8 bases). Germline loops: CDR1 LGHNA, CDR2 YSLEER. Trimming pared 4 bases from V and 7 bases from J, leaving 14 bases between. The CDR3 is made up of 14 amino acids. The CDR3 sequence is CASSPYRGGNEQFF. CDR3 coding DNA: TGCGCCAGCAGCCCTTACAGGGGGGGTAATGAGCAGTTCTTC.

Relative to its sample, this clone is medium-sized. The chain is built from TRBV19 and TRBJ1-1, with D uncertain. With 7 bases removed from V and 4 bases from J, the gap between germline ends came to 13 bases. CDR1 is LNHDA and CDR2 is SQIVND in the germline V gene (reference sequence). The CDR3 sequence is 13 residues long. CDR3 amino acids: CASTLLRGTEAFF. The CDR3 DNA is TGTGCCAGTACCCTATTACGAGGCACTGAAGCTTTCTTT.

This clone has just a few counts. V gene TRBV5-1 combines with J gene TRBJ1-2; tentatively, D is TRBD1 (5 bases). Germline CDR1 and CDR2: SGHRS and YFSETQ. The CDR3 has 15 residues. V dropped 0 bases and J dropped 4 bases, with 13 bases sitting between them. The CDR3 loop reads CASSLDASGGYGYTF. The CDR3 nucleotides are TGCGCCAGCAGCTTGGATGCGTCGGGGGGCTATGGCTACACCTTC. Drawing the rest from reference TRBV5-1 and TRBJ1-2, the complete variable domain is KAGVTQTPRYLIKTRGQQVTLSCSPISGHRSVSWYQQTPGQGLQFLFEYFSETQRNKGNFPGRFSGRQFSNSRSEMNVSTLELGDSALYLCASSLDASGGYGYTFGSGTRLTVV.

J is TRBJ2-7 and V is TRBV19, with 9 bases aligning to TRBD2. Trimming removed 5 bases from V and 4 bases from J; junction bases left unmatched: 6. CDR1 and CDR2 (germline): LNHDA, SQIVND (reference sequence). This CDR3 has 14 residues. The CDR3 is CASSFSGSVYEQYF. The CDR3 DNA is TGTGCCAGTAGTTTTAGCGGGAGTGTGTACGAGCAGTACTTC. The whole variable domain, filled in from reference TRBV19 and TRBJ2-7, reads DGGITQSPKYLFRKEGQNVTLSCEQNLNHDAMYWYRQDPGQGLRLIYYSQIVNDFQKGDIAEGYSVSREKKESFPLTVTSAQKNPTAFYLCASSFSGSVYEQYFGPGTRLTVT.

The CDR3 bases are TGTGCCAGCAGCGAGAGGGACTCCTATAATTCACCCCTCCACTTT. Its protein is CASSERDSYNSPLHF. The chain couples TRBV6-6 to TRBJ1-6; D gene unclear. The CDR3 spans 15 residues. Germline V gene sequence: CDR1 MNHNY, CDR2 SVGAGI (reference sequence). Between the trimmed V and J ends, which lost 6 bases and 0 bases, there was a span of 9 bases.

The V gene is TRBV6-5, the J gene TRBJ1-5; the match to TRBD1 covers 9 bases. V dropped 6 bases and J dropped 4; count of bases not matched to a gene: 4. This CDR3 region has 14 residues. Germline CDR1 is MNHEY and CDR2 is SVGAGI. The CDR3 nucleotides read TGTGCCAGCAGCCGACAGGGGGGTAATCAGCCCCAGCATTTT. It translates to CASSRQGGNQPQHF.

J is TRBJ2-2 and V is TRBV7-2; D not certain. From germline, CDR1 is SGHTA and CDR2 FQGNSA. The CDR3 spans 11 residues. The V end was cut by 2 bases, the J end by 5 bases, with 0 bases between. CDR3 amino acids: CASSLTGELFF. The DNA for the CDR3 is TGTGCCAGCAGCTTAACCGGGGAGCTGTTTTTT.

The chain carries TRBV10-3 and TRBJ1-1; D is unclear. The CDR3 sequence is 11 residues long. Between the trimmed V and J ends, which lost 5 bases and 0 bases, there was a span of 1 base. Germline CDR1 ENHRY, CDR2 SYGVKD. The DNA of the CDR3 is TGTGCCATCAGTATGAACACTGAAGCTTTCTTT. Encoded protein: CAISMNTEAFF.

This chain links TRBV27 with TRBJ2-2; D is unclear. V lost 2 bases to trimming and J lost 6 bases, with 7 bases between them. The germline V gene encodes CDR1 MNHEY and CDR2 SMNVEV (reference sequence). The CDR3 covers 13 residues. The CDR3 sequence is CASSLTWPGELFF. The CDR3 DNA sequence: TGTGCCAGCAGTTTAACTTGGCCCGGGGAGCTGTTTTTT.

This clone was counted a single time. The gene calls are TRBV7-2 and TRBJ2-1; 10 bases line up with TRBD2. V shed 4 bases and J 4 bases; nucleotides not matched to a gene: 7. CDR1 is SGHTA, CDR2 FQGNSA, per germline. The CDR3 covers 16 residues. The CDR3 DNA sequence: TGTGCCAGCAGCTGGACCTCTAGCGGGAGTTACAATGAGCAGTTCTTC. This gives the protein CASSWTSSGSYNEQFF. Based on the CDR3 plus reference TRBV7-2 and TRBJ2-1, the full variable domain is GAGVSQSPSNKVTEKGKDVELRCDPISGHTALYWYRQSLGQGLEFLIYFQGNSAPDKSGLPSDRFSAERTGGSVSTLTIQRTQQEDSAVYLCASSWTSSGSYNEQFFGPGTRLTVL.

The table lists this clone with a few counts. The chain combines TRBV5-1 with TRBJ2-7; no reliable D call. This CDR3 contains 14 residues. Looked up from germline, CDR1 is SGHRS and CDR2 is YFSETQ. V was clipped by 0 bases and J by 2 bases, with 9 bases between them. The CDR3 sequence is CASSLVGFTYEQYF. CDR3 sequence (DNA): TGCGCCAGCAGCTTGGTAGGGTTCACCTACGAGCAGTACTTC.

This chain joins TRBV10-3 and TRBJ1-2; D is perhaps TRBD1 (6 bases). The ends were cut back, 3 bases at V and 2 bases at J, with 10 bases in the middle. The germline CDR1 and CDR2 sequences are ENHRY and SYGVKD. This CDR3 contains 14 residues. CDR3 amino acids: CAISEQGGNYGYTF. In nucleotides, the CDR3 is TGTGCCATCAGTGAACAAGGGGGGAACTATGGCTACACCTTC.

This sequence joins TRBV29-1 and TRBJ2-1, with unresolved D. V was trimmed by 4 bases and J by 4 bases, leaving 8 bases between them. The germline V gene encodes CDR1 SQVTM and CDR2 ANQGSEA. CDR3 length: 12 amino acids. CDR3 protein: CSVGELYNEQFF. As DNA, the CDR3 is TGCAGCGTTGGCGAGCTTTACAATGAGCAGTTCTTC.

The V and J genes are TRBV2 and TRBJ2-4; TRBD1 matches at 9 bases. The germline V gene encodes CDR1 SNHLY and CDR2 FYNNEI. The CDR3 covers 16 residues. J gave up 3 bases and V 6 bases, and 9 bases lay outside the gene matches. CDR3 sequence reads: CASSQQGAGVKNIQYF. The CDR3 DNA reads as TGTGCCAGCAGCCAACAGGGGGCGGGGGTCAAAAACATTCAGTACTTC.

The chain uses TRBV11-1 and TRBJ1-5; the D is unclear. V lost 5 bases and J lost 4, with 15 bases in between. CDR1 is SGHAT and CDR2 is FQDESV in the germline V gene (reference sequence). This CDR3 has 15 amino acids. Here the CDR3 DNA reads TGTGCCAGCAGCAAGGACCGGGGAGGTAATCAGCCCCAGCATTTT. Amino acids: CASSKDRGGNQPQHF.

The chain has TRBV5-3 and TRBJ1-6; the D gene is possibly TRBD1 (5 bases). TRBV5-3 is reported as an ORF; its role is uncertain. Trimming stripped 1 base from V and 4 bases from J, with 9 bases between. CDR3 size: 15 residues. The CDR3 is CARSLWGTYNSPLHF. The CDR3 DNA reads TGTGCCAGAAGCTTGTGGGGGACGTATAATTCACCCCTCCACTTT.

This clone was counted a few times. The chain joins TRBV6-1 to TRBJ2-2, with D perhaps being TRBD1 or TRBD2 (5 bases each). The length of the CDR3 is 15 residues. Germline loops: CDR1 MNHNS, CDR2 SASEGT. V lost 6 bases to trimming and J lost 2 bases, with 13 bases between them. As DNA, the CDR3 is TGTGCCAGCAGGGCTCCCGGGACCAACACCGGGGAGCTGTTTTTT. It translates to CASRAPGTNTGELFF.

V gene TRBV28 combines with J gene TRBJ1-2, with D possibly matching TRBD1 (6 bases). The germline V gene encodes CDR1 MDHEN and CDR2 SYDVKM. The ends were cut back, 5 bases at V and 8 bases at J, with 24 bases in the middle. The CDR3 runs 16 residues. The CDR3 sequence is CASSTKSPSVGGGYTF. The DNA of the CDR3 is TGTGCCAGCAGTACCAAATCCCCCTCTGTGGGGGGCGGCTACACCTTC.

The chain has TRBV11-2 and TRBJ2-4; D is ambiguous. V was clipped by 4 bases and J by 1 base, with 8 bases between them. The CDR3 sequence is 14 residues long. Germline assignment: CDR1 SGHAT and CDR2 FQNNGV. The CDR3 sequence: CASSWPRAKNIQYF. CDR3 nucleotide sequence: TGTGCCAGCAGCTGGCCTCGGGCCAAAAACATTCAGTACTTC. Full variable domain (remainder filled in from reference TRBV11-2 and TRBJ2-4): EAGVAQSPRYKIIEKRQSVAFWCNPISGHATLYWYQQILGQGPKLLIQFQNNGVVDDSQLPKDRFSAERLKGVDSTLKIQPAKLEDSAVYLCASSWPRAKNIQYFGAGTRLSVL.